This record concerns one T cell receptor (beta chain) sequence. What it recognizes is unknown. The data were obtained in a study of T cells after yellow fever vaccination. The wider study: SMART-Seq v4 Ultra Low Input prepared the low-cell-number fractions. Overall study findings and caveats: The study re-detected most primary-vaccination clones after the booster (96% CD4, 88% CD8). A limited proportion of clonotypes was detected within both the CD4 and CD8 compartments.

The CDR3 runs 15 residues. Per the germline V gene, CDR1 is DFQATT and CDR2 is SNEGSKA (reference sequence). V dropped 1 base and J dropped 4; count of bases not matched to a gene: 8. By 5'RACE template switching, TCR cDNA was produced, with a universal primer site and UMIs added in the process. MiXCR, applied by TCRdb to the 5' RACE reads, yields one record per CDR3 protein. Of about 330,000 distinct CDR3 sequences in the sample, approximately 8% were seen once. Sequencing used PBMCs, obtained more than 35 days after the first yellow fever vaccination. The chain recombines TRBV20-1 with TRBJ2-3; 7 bases are a match to TRBD2. The receptor comes from a man aged 18 to 35 who received the YFV17D yellow fever vaccine. The CDR3 sequence: CSARVPGRGADTQYF. The CDR3 DNA reads as TGCAGTGCTAGAGTTCCAGGTCGGGGGGCAGATACGCAGTATTTT.